This TCR beta chain was obtained from a study of T cells expressing NK-cell markers (dated by TCRdb to about 2020). Looking at the study overall: Three sorted T-cell subsets (CD3+CD56+NKG2C+, CD3+CD56+NKG2C- and CD3+CD56-NKG2C+) from seven to nine donors had their TCR beta-chain repertoires profiled. The eight sequenced donors were randomly selected healthy volunteers, three men and five women. Of the eight sequenced donors, seven were found to be HCMV-seropositive and one was found to be HCMV-seronegative. The libraries were sequenced on Illumina HiSeq 2000/2500, MiSeq or NextSeq, producing 2 x 150 bp reads. General study outcomes and caveats: Those dominant clonotypes were again the most abundant among CD3+CD56-NKG2C+ cells in a few donors, at roughly 25-60.1%. In several donors, the dominant CD3+CD56+NKG2C+ clonotypes were among the top 10 CD8+ clonotypes and accounted for roughly 1.0-8% of CD8+ T cells. It remained unclear whether the expanded NKG2C-expressing T cell clones were specific for HCMV antigens.

Note on this clonotype: This clone's antigen is unknown.

To determine HCMV serostatus, a commercial ELISA kit was used to detect HCMV-specific IgG in serum. Peripheral blood mononuclear cells were isolated from blood by Ficoll density gradient centrifugation. From the cysteine up to the phenylalanine, the CDR3 has a length of 13 residues. There is no recorded DNA. The germline V gene (reference sequence) yields SEHNR for CDR1 and FQNEAQ for CDR2. Data came from an Illumina HiSeq 2000. 5'RACE template switching, by which a universal primer site and unique molecular identifiers were added, was used to make TCR beta cDNA libraries. Priming for cDNA synthesis came from the TCR beta constant segment, and two successive PCR amplification steps followed. The original methods were these. MIGEC was used to demultiplex reads and group the reads by UMI, and MiTCR was used to assemble and quantify clonotypes. To exclude erroneous sequences, only TCR cDNA sequences supported by at least two reads were retained. The tcR package was used for downstream repertoire analysis, and clonotypes were matched across fractions by CDR3 nucleotide sequence plus V segment. Antigen specificity was annotated against VDJdb with VDJmatch, allowing one amino acid substitution in CDR3. TCRdb reprocessed the reads, reporting each CDR3 protein sequence once and no DNA. In this record, the V and J calls reflect TCRdb's handling and not the investigators' own analysis. The table for this sample shows more than 90,000 distinct CDR3 sequences. Clones ranked in the top ten supply 15% to 20% of the sample.

The receptor was isolated from a woman aged 18 to 75 in good health. This chain joins TRBV7-9 to TRBJ2-1; TCRdb gives TRBD1 as the D gene, but with no DNA this cannot be confirmed. The sequenced sample was blood T cells: a sorted CD56 or NKG2C T cell subset, CD4+ or CD8+ T cells, or bulk PBMC T cells (not recorded which). CDR3 region: CASRRQENNEQFF.